This section outlines one TCR beta chain sequence together with its context. Its specificity is not known. These data originate in a study of graft-versus-host responses after intestinal transplantation. Study context: Every recipient had anti-thymocyte globulin induction and around three years of tacrolimus plus steroids.

Study observations and caveats: Within allografts, high graft-versus-host to host-versus-graft clonal ratios were seen among patients with graft-donor T cell macrochimerism.

Germline CDR1 and CDR2: LGHNT and FRNRAP. V was pared by 7 bases and J by 0 bases, with 9 bases of the junction left unmatched. The CDR3 extends over 18 amino acids. TCRdb's copy holds only in-frame clones and misses some; the assay was immunoSEQ multiplex PCR. The sample lists about 93,000 clones; about 93% were seen once. The gene calls are TRBV12-5 and TRBJ2-7; TRBD2 aligns across 16 bases. The sequences come from unstimulated CD8+ T cells sorted from spleen or lymph node cells, collected before intestinal transplant. The receptor was isolated from a human donor who received an intestinal transplant. This chain's CDR3 is CASALAGTSGRASYEQYF. CDR3 coding DNA: TGTGCTAGTGCCCTGGCGGGGACTAGCGGGAGGGCCTCCTACGAGCAGTACTTC. The full variable domain, completed using reference TRBV12-5 and TRBJ2-7, is DARVTQTPRHKVTEMGQEVTMRCQPILGHNTVFWYRQTMMQGLELLAYFRNRAPLDDSGMPKDRFSAEMPDATLATLKIQPSEPRDSAVYFCASALAGTSGRASYEQYFGPGTRLTVT.